The subject of this entry is one T cell receptor beta chain. The sample is drawn from a study of T cells of healthy individuals. Germline V CDR1 and CDR2: SGHTA, FQGNSA. This CDR3 has 15 amino acids. With 3 bases clipped from V and 7 bases from J, the junction kept 7 bases outside the gene matches. One entry per CDR3 protein, called by TCRdb with MiXCR from the 5' RACE reads. The sample includes fewer than 70,000 distinct CDR3 sequences, approximately 14% of them seen just once. The sequence derives from a human donor in good health. The chain combines TRBV7-2 with TRBJ2-7; TRBD2 aligns across 12 bases. DNA of the CDR3: TGTGCCAGCAGCTTCCGGACTAGCGGGGTCGGAGAGCAGTACTTC. Its translation is CASSFRTSGVGEQYF.